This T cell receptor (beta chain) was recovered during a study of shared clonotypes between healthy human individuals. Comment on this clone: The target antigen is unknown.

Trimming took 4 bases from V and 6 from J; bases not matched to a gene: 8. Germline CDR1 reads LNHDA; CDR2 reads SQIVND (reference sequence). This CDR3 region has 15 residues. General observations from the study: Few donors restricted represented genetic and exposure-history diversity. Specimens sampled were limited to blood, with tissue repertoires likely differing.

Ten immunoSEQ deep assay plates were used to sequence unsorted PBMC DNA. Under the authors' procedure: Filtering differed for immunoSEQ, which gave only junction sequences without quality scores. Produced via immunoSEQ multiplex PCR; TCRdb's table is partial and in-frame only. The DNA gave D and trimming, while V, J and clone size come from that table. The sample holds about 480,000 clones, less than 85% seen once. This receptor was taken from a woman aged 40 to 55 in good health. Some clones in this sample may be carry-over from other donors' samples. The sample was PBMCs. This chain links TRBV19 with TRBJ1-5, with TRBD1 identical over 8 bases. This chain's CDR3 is CASSTPGGWGQPQHF. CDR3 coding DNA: TGTGCCAGTAGTACCCCAGGGGGCTGGGGTCAGCCCCAGCATTTT.